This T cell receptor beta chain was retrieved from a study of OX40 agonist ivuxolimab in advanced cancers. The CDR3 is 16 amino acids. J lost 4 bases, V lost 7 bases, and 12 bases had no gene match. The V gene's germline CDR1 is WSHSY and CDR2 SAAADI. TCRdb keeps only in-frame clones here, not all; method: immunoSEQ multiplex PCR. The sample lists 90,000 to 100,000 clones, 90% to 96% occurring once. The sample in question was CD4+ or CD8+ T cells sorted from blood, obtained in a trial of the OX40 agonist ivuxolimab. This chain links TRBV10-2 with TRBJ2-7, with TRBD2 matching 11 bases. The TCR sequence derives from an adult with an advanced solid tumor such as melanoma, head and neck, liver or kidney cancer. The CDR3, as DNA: TGCGCCAGCATGTCGGAAAGACTAGCGGGGCAGTACGAGCAGTACTTC. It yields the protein CASMSERLAGQYEQYF.